This T cell receptor (beta chain) originates from a study of blood T cell repertoires in COVID-19. This CDR3 is built from 15 residues. CDR1 KGHDR and CDR2 SFDVKD come from the germline V gene. V lost 3 bases, J lost 8 bases, and 6 bases stayed unmatched. Patients in Seattle were enrolled during active infection, then followed longitudinally. Per the study methods: Estimation of nucleated cell counts relied on the amplification of reference gene primers. The data were produced by immunoSEQ multiplex PCR, yet TCRdb's version contains in-frame clones alone and is incomplete. V and J calls and clone size are given by that table; D and trimming were obtained from the DNA. The data show over 200,000 clones, more than 85% seen once.

Sequencing input: peripheral blood. The chain employs TRBV24-1 and TRBJ1-4, with 9 bases matching TRBD1. The sequence derives from a man aged 60-69 years with COVID-19, enrolled during active disease. The chain's CDR3 is CATSDKPGTGEKLFF. DNA for the CDR3: TGTGCCACCAGTGATAAACCCGGGACAGGGGAAAAACTGTTTTTT.